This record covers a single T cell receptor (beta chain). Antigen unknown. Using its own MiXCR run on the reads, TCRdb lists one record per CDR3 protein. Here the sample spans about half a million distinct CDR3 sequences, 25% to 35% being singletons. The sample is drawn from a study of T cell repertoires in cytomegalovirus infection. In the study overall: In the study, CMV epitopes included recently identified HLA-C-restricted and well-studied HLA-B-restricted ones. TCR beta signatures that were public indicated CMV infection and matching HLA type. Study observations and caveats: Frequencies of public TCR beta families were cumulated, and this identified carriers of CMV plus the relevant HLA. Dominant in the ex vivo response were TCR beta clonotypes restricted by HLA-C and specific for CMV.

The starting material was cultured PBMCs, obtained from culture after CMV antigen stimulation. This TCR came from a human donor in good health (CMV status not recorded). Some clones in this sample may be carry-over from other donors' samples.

The CDR3 reads CASSLGDRFLIGYGYTF. CDR3 DNA sequence: TGTGCCAGCAGCCTAGGGGACAGGTTCCTAATCGGGTATGGCTACACCTTC. V usage is TRBV12-3 or TRBV12-4 and J usage is TRBJ1-2; the match to TRBD1 covers 8 bases. Trimming removed 6 bases from V and 5 bases from J; junction bases left unmatched: 17. The length of the CDR3 is 17 residues.